This T cell receptor (beta chain) was retrieved from a study of identical twins. MiXCR, applied by TCRdb to the 5' RACE reads, yields one record per CDR3 protein. Altogether around 240,000 distinct CDR3 sequences are present, roughly 7% being singletons, with the ten largest covering roughly 3.6%. This clonotype was counted many times. CDR3 length: 10 amino acids. CDR1 is MNHNS, CDR2 SASEGT, per germline. Trimming removed 2 bases at V and 4 bases at J, with 0 bases between. These records were also assigned to another study, of yellow fever vaccine responses in identical twins.

V and J are TRBV6-1 and TRBJ2-7; no reliable D call. This receptor was obtained from a woman aged 18 to 35 in good health. Sample: memory (CD45RO+) T cells sorted from blood. The chain's CDR3 is CASSEYEQYF. The CDR3 nucleotides read TGTGCCAGCAGTGAATACGAGCAGTACTTC.